The 31 T cell receptor beta chains below were found in one sample sequenced in a study of PD-1 blockade in classical Hodgkin lymphoma. Time point of the sample: cycle 4 day 1 (C4D1), after 5 to 7 weeks of nivolumab. Every patient had relapsed following autologous stem cell transplantation, and cohorts differed in brentuximab vedotin exposure. The CD8+ T cells came from thawed PBMCs through magnetic negative selection. The method was immunoSEQ multiplex PCR; TCRdb's version includes in-frame clones alone and lacks a portion of them. The repertoire holds approximately 16,000 clones, roughly 89% seen once, with around 18% in the top ten. Sequencing was performed on CD8+ T cells from blood, taken before the fourth cycle of nivolumab. These receptors were obtained from a human donor with classical Hodgkin lymphoma.

This rearrangement joins TRBV11-2 to TRBJ2-7; D might be TRBD1 (6 bases). Trimming pared 1 base from V and 2 bases from J, leaving 15 bases between. Germline V gene lookup returns CDR1 SGHAT and CDR2 FQNNGV. The CDR3 consists of 16 residues. The CDR3 here is CASSLGGRTTPYEQYF. CDR3 coding DNA: TGTGCCAGCAGCTTAGGGGGGCGAACGACTCCCTACGAGCAGTACTTC. The whole variable domain, filled in from reference TRBV11-2 and TRBJ2-7, reads EAGVAQSPRYKIIEKRQSVAFWCNPISGHATLYWYQQILGQGPKLLIQFQNNGVVDDSQLPKDRFSAERLKGVDSTLKIQPAKLEDSAVYLCASSLGGRTTPYEQYFGPGTRLTVT.

This chain connects TRBV7-2 to TRBJ2-3, with D unclear. The CDR3 is made up of 13 amino acids. V was trimmed by 3 bases and J by 0 bases, leaving 4 bases between them. The germline V gene encodes CDR1 SGHTA and CDR2 FQGNSA. Written as DNA, the CDR3 is TGTGCCAGCAGCTTGGACAGCACAGATACGCAGTATTTT. Amino acid sequence: CASSLDSTDTQYF.

The chain links TRBV5-8 to TRBJ1-2; D uncertain. CDR3 length: 13 residues. The V end was cut by 5 bases, the J end by 6 bases, with 14 bases between. The germline V gene has CDR1 SGHTS and CDR2 YDEGEE. CDR3 protein: CASSLGTDHGYTF. The CDR3 nucleotides read TGTGCCAGCAGTCTCGGAACCGACCATGGCTACACCTTC.

The chain is built from TRBV7-9 and TRBJ1-6; 8 positions agree with TRBD1. CDR1 is SEHNR, CDR2 FQNEAQ, per germline (reference sequence). There are 15 residues in the CDR3. V lost 4 bases, J lost 9 bases, and 8 bases stayed unmatched. The CDR3 bases are TGTGCCAGCAGCTGGACGGGACAGGTTTCTTCACCCCTCCACTTT. This encodes CASSWTGQVSSPLHF.

The CDR3 bases are TGTGCCAGCAGTTTGGGGACAGACTATGGCTACACCTTC. As protein: CASSLGTDYGYTF. The chain recombines TRBV27 with TRBJ1-2; 7 positions agree with TRBD1. The CDR3 has 13 amino acids. The germline V gene has CDR1 MNHEY and CDR2 SMNVEV (reference sequence). V lost 3 bases and J lost 3; bases outside the gene matches: 1.

In this sample, this clone turned up a few times. The chain links TRBV19 to TRBJ2-7, with D perhaps matching TRBD1 (7 bases). The CDR3 is 14 residues long. Germline values: CDR1 LNHDA, CDR2 SQIVND (reference sequence). Trimming removed 3 bases at V and 3 bases at J, with 12 bases between. In DNA form, the CDR3 reads TGTGCCAGTAGTATCCAGGGGGACTTCTACGAGCAGTACTTC. Translation gives CASSIQGDFYEQYF.

The chain recombines TRBV19 with TRBJ1-4, with unresolved D. The length of the CDR3 is 13 residues. The V gene lost 3 bases and the J gene lost 2 bases, with 4 bases spanning the gap. The germline CDR1 and CDR2 sequences are LNHDA and SQIVND (reference sequence). The CDR3 DNA reads as TGTGCCAGTAGTATTGTGACTAATGAAAAACTGTTTTTT. It yields the protein CASSIVTNEKLFF.

This clone has just one count. This chain links TRBV27 with TRBJ2-7; TRBD2 matches 8 bases. There are 13 residues in the CDR3. With V trimmed by 6 bases and J by 6 bases, 7 bases remained unmatched. Per germline, CDR1 MNHEY and CDR2 SMNVEV (reference sequence). In DNA form, the CDR3 reads TGTGCCAGCAGGCCGGGACTAGTAACCGAGCAGTACTTC. Its protein is CASRPGLVTEQYF.

This chain connects TRBV15 to TRBJ2-5; D is perhaps TRBD2 (6 bases). This CDR3 is built from 15 residues. CDR1 and CDR2 (germline): LNHNV, YYDKDF (reference sequence). V was pared by 0 bases and J by 2 bases, with 10 bases between. The CDR3 spells CATSREGAGQETQYF. The DNA for the CDR3 is TGTGCCACCAGCAGAGAGGGTGCGGGGCAAGAGACCCAGTACTTC.

The V and J genes are TRBV27 and TRBJ2-2; D is uncertain. Germline V lookup: CDR1 MNHEY, CDR2 SMNVEV (reference sequence). V was clipped by 6 bases and J by 0 bases, with 11 bases between them. CDR3 length: 15 amino acids. CDR3 sequence (DNA): TGTGCCAGCAGCCCCTGGGTACCGAACACCGGGGAGCTGTTTTTT. Translation gives CASSPWVPNTGELFF.

This clone was seen only once. V is TRBV9 and J is TRBJ2-5, with unresolved D. This CDR3 has 13 residues. V shed 3 bases and J shed 0 bases, with 6 bases lying between them. Germline V gives CDR1 SGDLS, CDR2 YYNGEE. The CDR3 spells CASSAGHQETQYF. CDR3 sequence (DNA): TGTGCCAGCAGCGCGGGCCACCAAGAGACCCAGTACTTC.

The gene calls are TRBV18 and TRBJ1-1, with a possible D match to TRBD1 (5 bases). Germline CDR1 is KGHSH and CDR2 is LQKENI. The CDR3 has 12 residues. V gave up 3 bases and J gave up 5 bases, with 7 bases separating them. The DNA of the CDR3 is TGTGCCAGCTCACCGGGGCGGACTGAAGCTTTCTTT. Its translation: CASSPGRTEAFF.

V usage is TRBV27 and J usage is TRBJ2-2, with 7 bases matching TRBD2. Trimming at V came to 4 bases and at J to 7 bases, leaving 3 bases not matched to a gene. Germline-derived CDR1 and CDR2 are MNHEY and SMNVEV (reference sequence). The CDR3 is made up of 13 amino acids. CDR3 loop: CASSWEGGGELFF. CDR3 nucleotide sequence: TGTGCCAGCAGTTGGGAGGGCGGCGGGGAGCTGTTTTTT.

This CDR3 reads CASSQDPRLAGPPDTQYF. DNA for the CDR3: TGTGCCAGCAGCCAAGATCCCCGACTAGCGGGGCCTCCAGATACGCAGTATTTT. This chain connects TRBV4-2 to TRBJ2-3; 11 nucleotides match TRBD2. The CDR3 totals 18 residues. After removal of 0 bases from V and 4 bases from J, the junction contained 9 bases not matched to a gene. Germline loops: CDR1 LGHNA, CDR2 YNFKEQ.

The J gene is TRBJ2-2, the V gene TRBV7-9, with D tentatively TRBD2 (7 bases). Trimming cost V 0 bases and J 3 bases, with 11 bases left between them. Germline CDR1 SEHNR, CDR2 FQNEAQ (reference sequence). This CDR3 has 16 residues. The CDR3 region has the DNA TGTGCCAGCAGCTTAGCAAGGGGGGGCTACACCGGGGAGCTGTTTTTT. This encodes CASSLARGGYTGELFF.

In its sample, this clone was seen a few times. V gene TRBV2 combines with J gene TRBJ2-1; D may be TRBD2 (6 bases). Germline CDR1 is SNHLY and CDR2 is FYNNEI. Trimming cost V 3 bases and J 13 bases, with 10 bases left between them. The CDR3 is 11 amino acids. CDR3 sequence: CASSDGTSQFF. CDR3 nucleotide sequence: TGTGCCAGCAGTGATGGGACTTCTCAGTTCTTC.

V is TRBV5-1 and J is TRBJ1-4, with D possibly matching TRBD1 (6 bases). The V end lost 4 bases, the J end lost 0 bases, and 10 bases lay between the germline ends. There are 15 residues in the CDR3. Germline CDR1 and CDR2: SGHRS and YFSETQ. As DNA, the CDR3 is TGCGCCAGCAGCCCCGGACAGCCAACTAATGAAAAACTGTTTTTT. Amino acid sequence: CASSPGQPTNEKLFF.

By share, this clone counts as large. The V and J genes are TRBV28 and TRBJ2-7, with D maybe TRBD1 (5 bases). CDR1 is MDHEN, CDR2 SYDVKM, per germline. The CDR3 is 15 amino acids. Trimming left V 7 bases short and J 3 bases short, with 19 bases between. CDR3 DNA sequence: TGTGCCAGCAAAAGGGGCCCCGGACCTTTCTACGAGCAGTACTTC. It encodes CASKRGPGPFYEQYF.

The chain has TRBV19 and TRBJ1-2, with unresolved D. The germline V and J ends were trimmed by 1 base and 8 bases, with 11 bases remaining between them. The CDR3 consists of 13 residues. Germline V gene sequence: CDR1 LNHDA, CDR2 SQIVND (reference sequence). The CDR3 spells CASSIGLPNGYTF. As DNA, the CDR3 is TGTGCCAGTAGTATAGGACTGCCCAACGGCTACACCTTC.

This clone was detected once. The rearrangement links TRBV9 to TRBJ2-7, with a weak D call TRBD1 (6 bases). Germline CDR1 reads SGDLS; CDR2 reads YYNGEE. The ends were cut back, 4 bases at V and 3 bases at J, with 14 bases in the middle. The CDR3 spans 14 residues. DNA of the CDR3: TGTGCCAGCAGCCCCGCCTGGGACAACTACGAGCAGTACTTC. It specifies CASSPAWDNYEQYF.

The J gene is TRBJ2-7, the V gene TRBV13; D might be TRBD2 (6 bases). The germline gives CDR1 PRHDT, CDR2 FYEKMQ (reference sequence). The CDR3 spans 14 residues. Trimming pared 3 bases from V and 4 bases from J, leaving 13 bases between. In DNA, the CDR3 is TGTGCCAGCAGCTTTGGGACTTCCATATACGAGCAGTACTTC. Its translation: CASSFGTSIYEQYF. Using reference TRBV13 and TRBJ2-7 for the parts outside the CDR3, the full variable domain is AAGVIQSPRHLIKEKRETATLKCYPIPRHDTVYWYQQGPGQDPQFLISFYEKMQSDKGSIPDRFSAQQFSDYHSELNMSSLELGDSALYFCASSFGTSIYEQYFGPGTRLTVT.

This chain joins TRBV5-1 and TRBJ2-1, with D unresolved. Trimming left V 0 bases short and J 8 bases short, with 9 bases between. Germline V gene sequence: CDR1 SGHRS, CDR2 YFSETQ. The length of the CDR3 is 13 residues. The CDR3 is CASSLGAGDEQFF. The CDR3 bases are TGCGCCAGCAGCTTGGGAGCCGGCGATGAGCAGTTCTTC.

The V gene is TRBV13, the J gene TRBJ2-7; D remains unclear. Germline assignment: CDR1 PRHDT and CDR2 FYEKMQ (reference sequence). The CDR3 consists of 14 residues. Trimming stripped 0 bases from V and 0 bases from J, with 6 bases between. CDR3 sequence (DNA): TGTGCCAGCAGCTTAGGCAAGAGCTCCTACGAGCAGTACTTC. Translating gives CASSLGKSSYEQYF.

J is TRBJ2-5 and V is TRBV5-1, with 7 positions matching TRBD1. Looked up from germline, CDR1 is SGHRS and CDR2 is YFSETQ. CDR3 length: 17 amino acids. Trimming cost V 0 bases and J 3 bases; bases outside gene matches: 11. The CDR3 sequence is CASSLEVPGTAKETQYF. The CDR3 DNA is TGCGCCAGCAGCTTGGAGGTCCCCGGGACAGCAAAAGAGACCCAGTACTTC.

This clone rates as medium-sized. This sequence joins TRBV2 and TRBJ2-5, with TRBD2 identical over 10 bases. The length of the CDR3 is 15 residues. Germline lookup yields CDR1 SNHLY and CDR2 FYNNEI. J was trimmed by 1 base and V by 1 base; bases with no gene match: 0. This CDR3 is CASSEGTSGQETQYF. The CDR3 DNA reads as TGTGCCAGCAGTGAAGGGACTAGCGGCCAAGAGACCCAGTACTTC.

This clone showed up just a few times. The J gene is TRBJ1-2, the V gene TRBV7-9; D is undetermined. CDR1 and CDR2 from the germline V gene are SEHNR and FQNEAQ (reference sequence). V lost 10 bases, J lost 4 bases, and 13 bases lay in between. The CDR3 is 12 amino acids. The CDR3 sequence: CATSADLYGYTF. CDR3 DNA sequence: TGTGCCACCAGTGCGGACCTCTATGGCTACACCTTC.

CDR3 sequence: CAWSVLAGLRETQYF. Written as DNA, the CDR3 is TGTGCCTGGAGTGTACTAGCGGGACTAAGGGAGACCCAGTACTTC. V gene TRBV30 combines with J gene TRBJ2-5; TRBD2 matches at 10 bases. The CDR3 contains 15 residues. In germline, CDR1 is GTSNPN, CDR2 SVGIG (reference sequence). J lost 5 bases, V lost 0 bases, and 6 bases had no gene match.

CDR3 DNA sequence: TGTGCCAGCGGAGCCCGACAGAGCCAAGAGACCCAGTACTTC. Translating it yields CASGARQSQETQYF. The chain uses TRBV28 and TRBJ2-5; D perhaps matches TRBD1 (5 bases). Looked up from germline, CDR1 is MDHEN and CDR2 is SYDVKM. This CDR3 comprises 14 residues. Trimming shortened V by 8 bases and J by 1 base, and 14 bases separated the two germline ends.

This clone was observed once. The chain combines TRBV30 with TRBJ2-2; 8 bases map to TRBD2. The CDR3 contains 15 residues. Per the germline V gene, CDR1 is GTSNPN and CDR2 is SVGIG (reference sequence). V trimming: 0 bases; J trimming: 6 bases; junction bases outside the gene matches: 6. In DNA form, the CDR3 reads TGTGCCTGGAGTGTAACCGGGGGGGGAGCCGGGGAGCTGTTTTTT. Residues: CAWSVTGGGAGELFF.

There are a few counts of this clone. The chain joins TRBV28 to TRBJ1-4; 7 bases match TRBD1. This CDR3 comprises 14 residues. CDR1 and CDR2 (germline): MDHEN, SYDVKM. J lost 5 bases, V lost 6 bases, and 6 bases had no gene match. CDR3 DNA sequence: TGTGCCAGCAGGCGGACAGGAGGAAATGAAAAACTGTTTTTT. The encoded protein is CASRRTGGNEKLFF. Complete variable domain (other parts from reference TRBV28 and TRBJ1-4): DVKVTQSSRYLVKRTGEKVFLECVQDMDHENMFWYRQDPGLGLRLIYFSYDVKMKEKGDIPEGYSVSREKKERFSLILESASTNQTSMYLCASRRTGGNEKLFFGSGTQLSVL.

The CDR3 bases are TGCGCCAGCAGCGTCCGGGATAGTTGGAACAATGAGCAGTTCTTC. It specifies CASSVRDSWNNEQFF. The chain combines TRBV4-1 with TRBJ2-1; D possibly corresponds to TRBD2 (5 bases). Trimming shortened V by 5 bases and J by 5 bases, and 16 bases separated the two germline ends. This CDR3 has 15 residues. Germline V gives CDR1 MGHRA, CDR2 YSYEKL.